The 14 T cell receptor beta chains given below trace back to one sample, sequenced in a study of Ad26.COV2.S vaccination and SARS-CoV-2 variants. The data were produced by immunoSEQ multiplex PCR, yet TCRdb's version contains in-frame clones alone and is incomplete. The sample includes roughly 680,000 clones, more than 80% seen only once; the top ten take approximately 1.5%. The treatment: over 15 received Ad26.COV2.S at low or high dose, single or two shots; roughly five received placebo; per-sample allocation not given. Sampling took place 63 days after the first vaccine or placebo injection. Here the sequenced sample was peripheral blood, taken in a trial of Ad26.COV2.S vaccine versus placebo. These receptors all stem from a person aged 18-60 years who received the Ad26.COV2.S COVID-19 vaccine or a placebo.

This clone appeared a single time. The gene calls are TRBV24-1 and TRBJ1-2, with D possibly being TRBD1 (6 bases). This CDR3 has 14 amino acids. Germline V gene data show CDR1 as KGHDR and CDR2 as SFDVKD. With 3 bases removed from V and 7 bases from J, the gap between germline ends came to 14 bases. The CDR3 region is CATSDDITGTGYTF. Here the CDR3 DNA reads TGTGCCACCAGTGATGATATTACAGGGACTGGCTACACCTTC.

The V gene is TRBV6-6, the J gene TRBJ2-7; either TRBD1 or TRBD2 may fit D (6 bases each). The CDR3 totals 15 residues. Trimming took 2 bases from V and 4 from J, leaving 15 bases between them. Germline lookup yields CDR1 MNHNY and CDR2 SVGAGI (reference sequence). CDR3 sequence reads: CASSYGGGQRYEQYF. The CDR3 DNA reads TGTGCCAGCAGTTACGGTGGGGGGCAAAGGTACGAGCAGTACTTC.

In this sample, this clone turned up once. The chain uses TRBV3-1 (or the pseudogene TRBV3-2) and TRBJ2-2; 7 nucleotides line up with TRBD1. The germline gives CDR1 LGHDT, CDR2 YNNKEL (reference sequence). The CDR3 is 14 amino acids. V lost 9 bases and J lost 1; bases outside the gene matches: 5. The DNA for the CDR3 is TGTGCCAGTGGGACAGTTCTGAACACCGGGGAGCTGTTTTTT. This codes for CASGTVLNTGELFF.

Regarding this clone: This sample also contains other DNA sequences that code for the same CDR3. This rearrangement joins TRBV4-2 to TRBJ2-7, with 9 positions matching TRBD1. V dropped 1 base and J dropped 3; count of bases not matched to a gene: 7. This CDR3 has 16 residues. The germline CDR1 and CDR2 sequences are LGHNA and YNFKEQ. The CDR3 reads CASSQGGQGTLYEQYF. CDR3 bases: TGTGCCAGCAGCCAAGGGGGACAGGGAACCCTCTACGAGCAGTACTTC.

The rearrangement uses TRBV19 and TRBJ2-7; 7 bases fit TRBD2. V lost 5 bases to trimming and J lost 1 base; unmatched junction nucleotides: 5. This CDR3 region has 14 residues. The germline CDR1 and CDR2 sequences are LNHDA and SQIVND (reference sequence). Here the CDR3 DNA reads TGTGCCAGTAGTTCTAGCGGATTTTCCTACGAGCAGTACTTC. Amino acid sequence: CASSSSGFSYEQYF.

The CDR3 bases are TGTGCCAGCAGCTACACCGGGACAGGTAATGAGCAGTTCTTC. Translated: CASSYTGTGNEQFF. The V call is TRBV7-3, the J call TRBJ2-1, with TRBD1 matching over 8 bases. Germline CDR1 is SGHTA and CDR2 is FQGTGA. V shed 4 bases, J shed 7 bases, and the junction held 6 bases outside the gene matches. The length of the CDR3 is 14 residues.

The rearrangement uses TRBV30 and TRBJ2-7; 8 bases agree with TRBD1. This CDR3 has 13 amino acids. CDR1 and CDR2 from the germline V gene are GTSNPN and SVGIG (reference sequence). The J segment lost 2 bases and the V segment lost 5 bases, leaving 5 bases of the junction unmatched. As DNA, the CDR3 is TGTGCCTGGGATTACAGGGGGACCTACGAGCAGTACTTC. This encodes CAWDYRGTYEQYF. Looking up the rest from reference TRBV30 and TRBJ2-7 gives the full variable domain: SQTIHQWPATLVQPVGSPLSLECTVEGTSNPNLYWYRQAAGRGLQLLFYSVGIGQISSEVPQNLSASRPQDRQFILSSKKLLLSDSGFYLCAWDYRGTYEQYFGPGTRLTVT.

This clone has only a few counts. V usage is TRBV7-2 and J usage is TRBJ2-7; D is ambiguous. Between the trimmed V and J ends, which lost 4 bases and 1 base, there was a span of 8 bases. Germline CDR1 SGHTA, CDR2 FQGNSA. CDR3 length: 13 residues. The CDR3 DNA reads as TGTGCCAGCAGCTACGACTGGTCCTACGAGCAGTACTTC. Translation: CASSYDWSYEQYF. Variable domain in full (rest from reference TRBV7-2 and TRBJ2-7): GAGVSQSPSNKVTEKGKDVELRCDPISGHTALYWYRQSLGQGLEFLIYFQGNSAPDKSGLPSDRFSAERTGGSVSTLTIQRTQQEDSAVYLCASSYDWSYEQYFGPGTRLTVT.

Only one count was recorded for this clone. The chain is built from TRBV18 and TRBJ1-4; a possible D gene is TRBD1 (5 bases). The CDR3 length is 14 residues. The V gene lost 3 bases and the J gene lost 8 bases, with 13 bases spanning the gap. CDR1 is KGHSH, CDR2 LQKENI, per germline. CDR3 DNA sequence: TGTGCCAGCTCACCCCAGGACGGGGGGGAAAAACTGTTTTTT. Its translation is CASSPQDGGEKLFF. Complete variable domain (other parts from reference TRBV18 and TRBJ1-4): NAGVMQNPRHLVRRRGQEARLRCSPMKGHSHVYWYRQLPEEGLKFMVYLQKENIIDESGMPKERFSAEFPKEGPSILRIQQVVRGDSAAYFCASSPQDGGEKLFFGSGTQLSVL.

The genes are TRBV6-6 and TRBJ1-4; a weak D match, TRBD1 (5 bases). Germline loops: CDR1 MNHNY, CDR2 SVGAGI (reference sequence). The CDR3 is made up of 15 amino acids. V shed 3 bases and J shed 8 bases, with 16 bases lying between them. The CDR3 reads CASSYGGAEGEKLFF. The DNA of the CDR3 is TGTGCCAGCAGTTATGGAGGGGCAGAAGGAGAAAAACTGTTTTTT.

CDR3: CASSPLNGAYGYTF. CDR3 bases: TGTGCCAGCAGTCCCCTCAATGGAGCCTATGGCTACACCTTC. The rearrangement joins TRBV6-5 to TRBJ1-2; D remains unclear. Germline V gene data show CDR1 as MNHEY and CDR2 as SVGAGI. V lost 5 bases and J 4 bases, leaving 14 bases between the germline ends. This CDR3 is built from 14 residues.

The rearrangement uses TRBV19 and TRBJ2-1; D not certain. The germline V and J ends were trimmed by 5 bases and 6 bases, with 8 bases remaining between them. The CDR3 totals 12 residues. The V gene's germline CDR1 is LNHDA and CDR2 SQIVND (reference sequence). The CDR3 reads CASSAPANEQFF. CDR3 nucleotide sequence: TGTGCCAGTAGTGCCCCCGCCAATGAGCAGTTCTTC.

As concerns this clone: Other DNA sequences in the sample encode the same CDR3. The chain recombines TRBV12-3 or TRBV12-4 with TRBJ2-7; D not resolved. Trimming removed 3 bases from V and 0 bases from J, with 6 bases in between. This CDR3 region has 13 residues. This CDR3 is CASSFGNSYEQYF. The DNA for the CDR3 is TGTGCCAGCAGTTTCGGCAACTCCTACGAGCAGTACTTC.

This chain uses TRBV7-3 with TRBJ2-1; TRBD2 matches 9 bases. This CDR3 contains 16 residues. The J segment lost 7 bases and the V segment lost 1 base, leaving 8 bases of the junction unmatched. Germline V gene sequence: CDR1 SGHTA, CDR2 FQGTGA. CDR3 coding DNA: TGTGCCAGCAGCTTAATGGCTAGCGGGGATGGGAATGAGCAGTTCTTC. It is translated as CASSLMASGDGNEQFF.